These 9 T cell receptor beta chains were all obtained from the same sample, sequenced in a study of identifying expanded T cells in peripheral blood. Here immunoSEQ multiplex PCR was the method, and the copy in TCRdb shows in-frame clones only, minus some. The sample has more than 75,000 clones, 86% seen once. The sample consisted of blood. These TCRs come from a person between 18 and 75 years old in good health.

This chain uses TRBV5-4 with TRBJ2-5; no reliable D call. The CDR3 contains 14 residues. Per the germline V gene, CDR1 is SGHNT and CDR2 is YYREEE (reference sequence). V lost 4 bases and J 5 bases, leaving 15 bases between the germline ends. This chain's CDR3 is CASSAAGSWETQYF. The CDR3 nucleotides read TGTGCCAGCAGCGCTGCTGGGTCGTGGGAGACCCAGTACTTC.

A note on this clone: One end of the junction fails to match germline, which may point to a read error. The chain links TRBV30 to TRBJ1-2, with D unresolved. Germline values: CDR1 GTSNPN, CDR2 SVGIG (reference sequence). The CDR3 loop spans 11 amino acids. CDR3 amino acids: CAWSLQSERFF. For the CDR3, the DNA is TGTGCCTGGAGTTTACAGTCGGAACGCTTCTTC.

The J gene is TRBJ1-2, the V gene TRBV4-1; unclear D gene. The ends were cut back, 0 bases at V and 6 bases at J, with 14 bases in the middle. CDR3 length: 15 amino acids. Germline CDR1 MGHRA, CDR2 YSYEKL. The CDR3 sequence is CASSQDSSSGDGYTF. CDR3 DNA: TGCGCCAGCAGCCAAGATAGTAGTAGCGGGGATGGCTACACCTTC.

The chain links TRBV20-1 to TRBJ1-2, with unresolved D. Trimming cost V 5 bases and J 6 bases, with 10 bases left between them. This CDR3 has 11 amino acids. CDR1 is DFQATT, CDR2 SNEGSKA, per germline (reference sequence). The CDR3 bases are TGCAGTGCTCCACGGAGGGATGGCTACACCTTC. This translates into CSAPRRDGYTF.

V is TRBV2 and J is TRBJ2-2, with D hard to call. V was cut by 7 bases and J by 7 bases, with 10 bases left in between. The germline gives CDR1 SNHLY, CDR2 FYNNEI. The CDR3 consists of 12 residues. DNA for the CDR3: TGTGCCAGCATTGGACGGAACGGGGAGCTGTTTTTT. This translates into CASIGRNGELFF.

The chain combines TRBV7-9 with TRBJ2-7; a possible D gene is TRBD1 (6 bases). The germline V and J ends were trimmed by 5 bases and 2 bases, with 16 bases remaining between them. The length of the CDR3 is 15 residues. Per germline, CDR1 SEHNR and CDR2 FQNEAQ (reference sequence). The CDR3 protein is CASSQTRDTAYEQYF. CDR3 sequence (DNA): TGTGCCAGCAGCCAGACCCGGGACACAGCCTACGAGCAGTACTTC.

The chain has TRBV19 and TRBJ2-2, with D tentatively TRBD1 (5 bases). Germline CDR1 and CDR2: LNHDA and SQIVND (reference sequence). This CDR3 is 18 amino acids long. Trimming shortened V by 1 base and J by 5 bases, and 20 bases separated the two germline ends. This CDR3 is CASSIAGLGSQRTGELFF. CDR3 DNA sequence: TGTGCCAGTAGTATAGCAGGGCTGGGGTCCCAGAGAACCGGGGAGCTGTTTTTT.

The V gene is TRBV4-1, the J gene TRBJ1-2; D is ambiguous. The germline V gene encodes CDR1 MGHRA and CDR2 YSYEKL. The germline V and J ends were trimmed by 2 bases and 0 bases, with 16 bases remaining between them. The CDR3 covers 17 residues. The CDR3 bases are TGCGCCAGCAGCCAAACCTATGGACCAAATACTAACTATGGCTACACCTTC. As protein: CASSQTYGPNTNYGYTF.

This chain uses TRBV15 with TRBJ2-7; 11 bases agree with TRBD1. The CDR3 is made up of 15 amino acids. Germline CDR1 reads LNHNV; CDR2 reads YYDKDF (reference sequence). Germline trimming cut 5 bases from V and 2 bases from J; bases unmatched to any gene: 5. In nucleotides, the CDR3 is TGTGCCACCAGCGAGGGACAGGGGGGAACCTACGAGCAGTACTTC. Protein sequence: CATSEGQGGTYEQYF.